One and the same sample provided the 21 T cell receptor beta chains below, sequenced in a study of T cell responses to AZD1222 COVID-19 vaccine. The table came from immunoSEQ multiplex PCR; TCRdb's copy has only in-frame clones and leaves some out. The sample has some 120,000 clones, around nine tenths seen once. Material: peripheral blood, obtained on day 0 of AZD1222 vaccination. The source of these receptors is an adult in good health.

The V call is TRBV6-1, the J call TRBJ1-5; D is possibly TRBD1 (6 bases). This CDR3 spans 13 amino acids. The germline V and J ends were trimmed by 2 bases and 4 bases, with 6 bases remaining between them. CDR1 and CDR2 from the germline V gene are MNHNS and SASEGT. The CDR3 coding sequence is TGTGCCAGCAGTGAACAGGGGAATCAGCCCCAGCATTTT. Translating gives CASSEQGNQPQHF.

The chain combines TRBV12-3 or TRBV12-4 with TRBJ1-4; unclear D gene. This CDR3 contains 13 residues. Trimming left V 6 bases short and J 8 bases short, with 13 bases between. The CDR3 DNA sequence: TGTGCCAGCAGCCGGGCCTCATGGGAAAAACTGTTTTTT. Its translation: CASSRASWEKLFF.

This rearrangement joins TRBV7-2 to TRBJ2-1; TRBD2 matches at 11 bases. V trimming: 5 bases; J trimming: 4 bases; junction bases outside the gene matches: 4. The CDR3 length is 15 residues. Germline CDR1 SGHTA, CDR2 FQGNSA. The CDR3: CASSQRLAGYNEQFF. The CDR3 DNA is TGTGCCAGCAGCCAGCGACTAGCGGGATACAATGAGCAGTTCTTC.

The chain links TRBV9 to TRBJ2-7, with 12 bases fitting TRBD2. CDR1 is SGDLS, CDR2 YYNGEE, per germline. V trimming: 4 bases; J trimming: 4 bases; junction bases outside the gene matches: 12. The CDR3 loop spans 17 amino acids. For the CDR3, the DNA is TGTGCCAGCAGCCCTCGGCTAGCGGGAGGGCCGGGGTACGAGCAGTACTTC. It is translated as CASSPRLAGGPGYEQYF.

This chain uses TRBV18 with TRBJ1-1; D is unclear. The germline V gene encodes CDR1 KGHSH and CDR2 LQKENI. V was trimmed by 0 bases and J by 1 base, leaving 6 bases between them. The CDR3 runs 14 residues. CDR3 bases: TGTGCCAGCTCACCACCGCCCCGGAACACTGAAGCTTTCTTT. The encoded protein is CASSPPPRNTEAFF. The full variable domain, rest sourced from reference TRBV18 and TRBJ1-1, is NAGVMQNPRHLVRRRGQEARLRCSPMKGHSHVYWYRQLPEEGLKFMVYLQKENIIDESGMPKERFSAEFPKEGPSILRIQQVVRGDSAAYFCASSPPPRNTEAFFGQGTRLTVV.

This clone turned up a few times. J is TRBJ2-7 and V is TRBV10-3; TRBD1 might be the D (5 bases). CDR3 length equals 16 residues. Deletions cut 4 bases from V and 3 bases from J, with 19 bases between. CDR1 and CDR2 from the germline V gene are ENHRY and SYGVKD. CDR3 sequence: CAISVSGVTVDYEQYF. The CDR3 coding sequence is TGTGCCATCAGTGTGAGTGGTGTGACAGTTGACTACGAGCAGTACTTC.

This clone was seen many times. The CDR3 loop reads CASSLGGTYGYTF. CDR3 in DNA: TGTGCCAGCAGCTTAGGAGGGACCTATGGCTACACCTTC. The chain employs TRBV7-9 and TRBJ1-2, with a tentative D call TRBD1 (5 bases). The V end was cut by 1 base, the J end by 4 bases, with 7 bases between. The CDR3 sequence is 13 residues long. Germline CDR1 is SEHNR and CDR2 is FQNEAQ (reference sequence).

This chain links TRBV29-1 with TRBJ2-5; D is undetermined. The CDR3 runs to 15 residues. V dropped 0 bases and J dropped 2 bases, with 13 bases sitting between them. Germline-derived CDR1 and CDR2 are SQVTM and ANQGSEA. The CDR3 sequence is CSVEDYFAGQETQYF. In DNA, the CDR3 is TGCAGCGTTGAAGATTATTTTGCCGGGCAAGAGACCCAGTACTTC.

This rearrangement joins TRBV27 to TRBJ1-1; 10 bases align to TRBD1. V gave up 2 bases and J gave up 4 bases; unmatched junction bases: 4. Germline V CDR1 and CDR2: MNHEY, SMNVEV (reference sequence). CDR3 length: 15 residues. The CDR3 here is CASSLGTGVFTEAFF. CDR3 nucleotides: TGTGCCAGCAGTTTAGGGACAGGGGTTTTCACTGAAGCTTTCTTT.

CDR3 DNA sequence: TGTGCCAGCAGCTTCAGCCGGGACAGGGCCTCGAGTCGGGAAAAACTGTTTTTT. It is translated as CASSFSRDRASSREKLFF. V gene TRBV7-9 combines with J gene TRBJ1-4; 9 nucleotides line up with TRBD1. The V gene end was trimmed by 3 bases and the J gene end by 8 bases; junction bases not matched to a gene: 16. Germline V lookup: CDR1 SEHNR, CDR2 FQNEAQ (reference sequence). The CDR3 has 18 residues.

CDR3 nucleotide sequence: TGCAGTGCTAGTGAGGGAGTGGTAGGGGGGCAGTACTTC. This encodes CSASEGVVGGQYF. V and J are TRBV20-1 and TRBJ2-7, with D tentatively TRBD1 (6 bases). CDR1 and CDR2 from the germline V gene are DFQATT and SNEGSKA (reference sequence). V shed 3 bases and J shed 9 bases, with 18 bases lying between them. CDR3 length equals 13 residues.

The chain recombines TRBV4-2 with TRBJ2-3; D ambiguous. Per the germline V gene, CDR1 is LGHNA and CDR2 is YNFKEQ. CDR3 size: 15 residues. The V gene lost 0 bases and the J gene lost 6 bases, with 13 bases spanning the gap. DNA of the CDR3: TGTGCCAGCAGCCAAGAGGGCTTTGCTGGGGATACGCAGTATTTT. Amino acids: CASSQEGFAGDTQYF.

J is TRBJ2-5 and V is TRBV24-1; 8 bases fit TRBD1. CDR1 and CDR2 from the germline V gene are KGHDR and SFDVKD. J was trimmed by 5 bases and V by 2 bases; bases with no gene match: 9. The CDR3 spans 16 residues. The CDR3 protein is CATSDSGGEGFETQYF. The CDR3 DNA reads as TGTGCCACCAGTGATTCAGGGGGCGAAGGTTTTGAGACCCAGTACTTC.

This chain uses TRBV6-5 with TRBJ1-6; no clear D. Trimming stripped 8 bases from V and 4 bases from J, with 9 bases between. Per the germline V gene, CDR1 is MNHEY and CDR2 is SVGAGI. The CDR3 spans 13 residues. This CDR3 is CASRVQYNSPLHF. The DNA for the CDR3 is TGTGCCAGCCGGGTTCAGTATAATTCACCCCTCCACTTT.

The chain has TRBV6-5 and TRBJ1-3; 7 positions agree with TRBD1. Germline trimming cut 5 bases from V and 0 bases from J; bases unmatched to any gene: 4. Germline V gene sequence: CDR1 MNHEY, CDR2 SVGAGI. This CDR3 comprises 15 residues. Here the CDR3 reads CASSHRGPSGNTIYF. CDR3 DNA sequence: TGTGCCAGCAGTCACAGGGGCCCCTCTGGAAACACCATATATTTT.

The chain links TRBV4-1 to TRBJ1-4, with TRBD1 as a possible D gene (5 bases). The V end lost 0 bases, the J end lost 0 bases, and 8 bases lay between the germline ends. The CDR3 spans 16 residues. Germline V gene lookup returns CDR1 MGHRA and CDR2 YSYEKL. The chain's CDR3 is CASSQDWGTTNEKLFF. DNA of the CDR3: TGCGCCAGCAGCCAAGATTGGGGGACAACTAATGAAAAACTGTTTTTT.

This clone came up once. The chain links TRBV5-1 to TRBJ1-4, with a weak D call TRBD1 (6 bases). The V and J ends lost 3 bases and 6 bases respectively, with 15 bases between them. The length of the CDR3 is 15 residues. The germline V gene encodes CDR1 SGHRS and CDR2 YFSETQ. CDR3 sequence: CASSSQGGLDEKLFF. The CDR3 region has the DNA TGCGCCAGCAGCTCACAGGGAGGTTTGGATGAAAAACTGTTTTTT. Complete variable domain (other parts from reference TRBV5-1 and TRBJ1-4): KAGVTQTPRYLIKTRGQQVTLSCSPISGHRSVSWYQQTPGQGLQFLFEYFSETQRNKGNFPGRFSGRQFSNSRSEMNVSTLELGDSALYLCASSSQGGLDEKLFFGSGTQLSVL.

The rearrangement joins TRBV19 to TRBJ2-7; D is perhaps TRBD1 (6 bases). Deletions cut 6 bases from V and 0 bases from J, with 9 bases between. Looked up from germline, CDR1 is LNHDA and CDR2 is SQIVND (reference sequence). The CDR3 is made up of 13 amino acids. CDR3 protein: CASRDSFSYEQYF. CDR3 in DNA: TGTGCCAGTAGGGACAGCTTCTCCTACGAGCAGTACTTC.

As regards this clone: Other DNA sequences of this sample code for an identical CDR3. The chain uses TRBV7-9 and TRBJ1-2; D is ambiguous. The germline V and J ends were trimmed by 3 bases and 0 bases, with 5 bases remaining between them. The CDR3 runs to 13 residues. Germline V gene sequence: CDR1 SEHNR, CDR2 FQNEAQ (reference sequence). The CDR3 reads CASSFGANYGYTF. The CDR3 DNA follows: TGTGCCAGCAGCTTCGGGGCTAACTATGGCTACACCTTC.

This clone has a handful of counts. Here the CDR3 DNA reads TGTGCCACCAGCAGATTGGGACAACCGAATGAAAAACTGTTTTTT. The encoded protein is CATSRLGQPNEKLFF. The gene calls are TRBV15 and TRBJ1-4; D is possibly TRBD1 (6 bases). Trimming left V 2 bases short and J 5 bases short, with 12 bases between. Germline CDR1 LNHNV, CDR2 YYDKDF (reference sequence). The CDR3 runs to 15 residues.

The V gene is TRBV7-2, the J gene TRBJ1-2, with D unresolved. Germline V lookup: CDR1 SGHTA, CDR2 FQGNSA. The ends were cut back, 1 base at V and 4 bases at J, with 16 bases in the middle. CDR3 length: 16 amino acids. The CDR3 nucleotides read TGTGCCAGCAGCTTAGGAGGAGCGTCAGCTTCCTATGGCTACACCTTC. Translated, it gives CASSLGGASASYGYTF.